Each of the 10 T cell receptor beta chains below was sequenced from the same sample in a study of graft-versus-host responses after intestinal transplantation. The protocol was immunoSEQ multiplex PCR, while the TCRdb copy is restricted to in-frame clones and leaves out a portion. The sample records roughly 120,000 clones, about 92% being singletons. For these TCRs, the target antigens are not known. Sequences were derived from unstimulated CD8+ T cells sorted from spleen or lymph node cells, sampled before transplant. These receptors all stem from a human donor who was the organ donor for an intestinal transplant.

This clone was recorded only once. The chain has TRBV6-1 and TRBJ2-1; possibly TRBD2 for D (5 bases). CDR1 is MNHNS, CDR2 SASEGT, per germline. The CDR3 sequence is 13 residues long. Trimming took 3 bases from V and 8 from J, leaving 11 bases between them. The chain's CDR3 is CASSDGTRDEQFF. The DNA of the CDR3 is TGTGCCAGCAGTGATGGTACGAGGGATGAGCAGTTCTTC.

The rearrangement joins TRBV7-2 to TRBJ2-3; D possibly uses TRBD1 or TRBD2 (5 bases each). V gave up 3 bases and J gave up 6 bases, with 10 bases separating them. Germline V gives CDR1 SGHTA, CDR2 FQGNSA. The CDR3 has 13 amino acids. CDR3 DNA sequence: TGTGCCAGCAGCTTCGCTGAGGGGGATACGCAGTATTTT. It codes for CASSFAEGDTQYF.

V and J are TRBV4-1 and TRBJ1-5; the D is unclear. The CDR3 sequence is 15 residues long. The V and J ends lost 4 bases and 0 bases respectively, with 10 bases between them. Germline V lookup: CDR1 MGHRA, CDR2 YSYEKL. The CDR3 loop is CASSLGRLSNQPQHF. The DNA for the CDR3 is TGCGCCAGCAGCCTCGGGCGCCTTAGCAATCAGCCCCAGCATTTT.

The DNA of the CDR3 is TGTGCCAGCAGCCCGCCGGGACTAGGTCAGGAGCAGTACTTC. Translated, it gives CASSPPGLGQEQYF. V is TRBV9 and J is TRBJ2-7; TRBD2 matches at 8 bases. Germline lookup yields CDR1 SGDLS and CDR2 YYNGEE. The CDR3 runs to 14 residues. V lost 4 bases and J lost 7; bases outside the gene matches: 10.

This sequence joins TRBV6-1 and TRBJ2-7; D may correspond to TRBD1 or TRBD2 (6 bases each). The CDR3 runs 15 residues. V lost 3 bases to trimming and J lost 4 bases, with 16 bases between them. CDR1 and CDR2 from the germline V gene are MNHNS and SASEGT. CDR3 region: CASSEGPKGGYEQYF. In nucleotides, the CDR3 is TGTGCCAGCAGTGAGGGACCAAAGGGGGGATACGAGCAGTACTTC.

The chain joins TRBV28 to TRBJ2-3; TRBD2 agrees at 11 bases. The CDR3 runs to 15 residues. Germline V gives CDR1 MDHEN, CDR2 SYDVKM. With 5 bases clipped from V and 4 bases from J, the junction kept 5 bases outside the gene matches. This CDR3 is CASSPLAGGPDTQYF. In nucleotides, the CDR3 is TGTGCCAGCAGTCCTCTAGCGGGAGGTCCAGATACGCAGTATTTT.

This sequence joins TRBV6-1 and TRBJ2-7, with a possible D match to TRBD2 (6 bases). Germline CDR1 is MNHNS and CDR2 is SASEGT. This CDR3 is 14 amino acids long. Trimming stripped 5 bases from V and 2 bases from J, with 13 bases between. In DNA, the CDR3 is TGTGCCAGCAGTTCGGGACTGAATACCTACGAGCAGTACTTC. This gives the protein CASSSGLNTYEQYF.

The CDR3 nucleotides are TGTGCCAGCAAGCCCGGGTCAGGGGGGAATTCACCCCTCCACTTT. Translation: CASKPGSGGNSPLHF. The chain uses TRBV5-8 and TRBJ1-6, with 7 bases fitting TRBD1. CDR3 size: 15 residues. Germline values: CDR1 SGHTS, CDR2 YDEGEE. The J segment lost 7 bases and the V segment lost 6 bases, leaving 10 bases of the junction unmatched.

The chain carries TRBV18 and TRBJ2-5; 12 bases match TRBD2. Germline loops: CDR1 KGHSH, CDR2 LQKENI. Trimming removed 3 bases from V and 5 bases from J; junction bases left unmatched: 7. The CDR3 has 16 residues. The CDR3 nucleotides are TGTGCCAGCTCACCGCGACTAGCGGGAGCGGGGGAGACCCAGTACTTC. This encodes CASSPRLAGAGETQYF.

The chain couples TRBV29-1 to TRBJ1-2; no definite D call. CDR3 length equals 11 residues. Deletions cut 4 bases from V and 4 bases from J, with 7 bases between. Germline V lookup: CDR1 SQVTM, CDR2 ANQGSEA. CDR3 in DNA: TGCAGCGTTGTAGGACTCTATGGCTACACCTTC. Translation gives CSVVGLYGYTF.